The 19 T cell receptor beta chains below all came from one sample that was sequenced in a study of blood T cell repertoires in COVID-19. Profiled with immunoSEQ multiplex PCR; TCRdb holds only in-frame clones, not every one. The sample lists fewer than 400,000 clones; more than 85% were seen once. Sequenced material: PBMCs or T cells enriched from blood (not recorded which). The source is a woman aged 25-40 years who had recovered from COVID-19.

The rearrangement joins TRBV25-1 to TRBJ2-1, with TRBD2 identical over 7 bases. Trimming at V came to 3 bases and at J to 3 bases, leaving 5 bases not matched to a gene. Per germline, CDR1 MGHDK and CDR2 SYGVNS. This CDR3 region has 15 residues. CDR3 sequence reads: CASSEGRGVYNEQFF. CDR3 in DNA: TGTGCCAGCAGTGAGGGACGGGGGGTCTACAATGAGCAGTTCTTC.

The genes are TRBV28 and TRBJ2-5, with 12 bases that match TRBD2. Germline-derived CDR1 and CDR2 are MDHEN and SYDVKM. This CDR3 is 16 amino acids long. V shed 6 bases and J 4 bases; nucleotides not matched to a gene: 9. CDR3 sequence (DNA): TGTGCCAGCAGCTGGGGACTAGCGGGCGGAGGAGAGACCCAGTACTTC. As protein: CASSWGLAGGGETQYF.

In this sample, this clone turned up once. This chain links TRBV5-6 with TRBJ2-7; 7 bases are a match to TRBD1. Per germline, CDR1 SGHDT and CDR2 YYEEEE. The V segment lost 4 bases and the J segment 2 bases; nucleotides outside the gene matches: 12. This CDR3 is 16 amino acids long. DNA for the CDR3: TGTGCCAGCAGCCGCCAGACAGGGTCCCTCGCCTACGAGCAGTACTTC. It translates to CASSRQTGSLAYEQYF.

The rearrangement joins TRBV3-1 (or the pseudogene TRBV3-2) to TRBJ1-3; no reliable D call. V dropped 0 bases and J dropped 1 base, with 10 bases sitting between them. Per germline, CDR1 LGHDT and CDR2 YNNKEL (reference sequence). The CDR3 is 16 amino acids. CDR3 in amino acids: CASSQEGGPSGNTIYF. The CDR3 nucleotides are TGTGCCAGCAGCCAAGAGGGAGGCCCTTCTGGAAACACCATATATTTT.

This sequence joins TRBV7-9 and TRBJ2-7; 7 bases line up with TRBD2. CDR3 length: 13 residues. Losses at the gene ends were 7 bases for V and 5 bases for J; bases not matched to a gene: 8. CDR1 is SEHNR, CDR2 FQNEAQ, per germline (reference sequence). CDR3 DNA: TGTGCCAGCACCGCCTCTCGGGGGGACGAGCAGTACTTC. Its translation: CASTASRGDEQYF.

The CDR3, as DNA: TGTGCCAGCAGCTTAGGGGCTAGCGGATACAATGAGCAGTTCTTC. It is translated as CASSLGASGYNEQFF. This chain connects TRBV11-3 to TRBJ2-1; 7 bases are a match to TRBD2. Germline lookup yields CDR1 SGHNT and CDR2 YENEEA. V shed 1 base, J shed 4 bases, and the junction held 4 bases outside the gene matches. The CDR3 contains 15 residues. Drawing the rest from reference TRBV11-3 and TRBJ2-1, the complete variable domain is EAGVVQSPRYKIIEKKQPVAFWCNPISGHNTLYWYLQNLGQGPELLIRYENEEAVDDSQLPKDRFSAERLKGVDSTLKIQPAELGDSAVYLCASSLGASGYNEQFFGPGTRLTVL.

The chain joins TRBV5-4 to TRBJ1-2; 8 positions match TRBD1. Per the germline V gene, CDR1 is SGHNT and CDR2 is YYREEE (reference sequence). V lost 6 bases, J lost 4 bases, and 5 bases stayed unmatched. This CDR3 is 13 amino acids long. CDR3 in amino acids: CASTPDRGYGYTF. For the CDR3, the DNA is TGTGCCAGCACCCCCGACAGGGGCTATGGCTACACCTTC.

The V gene is TRBV7-9, the J gene TRBJ2-7; TRBD2 aligns across 7 bases. The length of the CDR3 is 15 residues. The V gene end was trimmed by 1 base and the J gene end by 2 bases; junction bases not matched to a gene: 5. Germline-derived CDR1 and CDR2 are SEHNR and FQNEAQ (reference sequence). This chain's CDR3 is CASSLVGGGAYEQYF. CDR3 coding DNA: TGTGCCAGCAGCTTAGTAGGTGGGGGGGCCTACGAGCAGTACTTC.

The rearrangement joins TRBV18 to TRBJ1-5, with D uncertain. Germline-derived CDR1 and CDR2 are KGHSH and LQKENI. The CDR3 totals 14 residues. V dropped 3 bases and J dropped 2 bases, with 8 bases sitting between them. CDR3 nucleotides: TGTGCCAGCTCACCCTCAGAGGGCAATCAGCCCCAGCATTTT. It translates to CASSPSEGNQPQHF.

This sequence joins TRBV7-9 and TRBJ2-4; TRBD2 is a possible D gene (6 bases). The germline V gene encodes CDR1 SEHNR and CDR2 FQNEAQ (reference sequence). CDR3 length: 15 amino acids. Trimming took 1 base from V and 5 from J, leaving 12 bases between them. CDR3 residues: CASSLGSSGQNIQYF. The CDR3 DNA follows: TGTGCCAGCAGCTTAGGGTCGAGCGGGCAAAACATTCAGTACTTC.

In this sample, this clone turned up once. This rearrangement joins TRBV6-5 to TRBJ2-7; 10 positions agree with TRBD1. This CDR3 is built from 15 residues. V lost 6 bases and J lost 2; bases outside the gene matches: 7. Germline V gene sequence: CDR1 MNHEY, CDR2 SVGAGI. The CDR3, as DNA: TGTGCCAGCAGACCCCCCGGGACAGGGGCCTACGAGCAGTACTTC. This sequence encodes CASRPPGTGAYEQYF.

This chain uses TRBV19 with TRBJ2-1; D call uncertain. Per germline, CDR1 LNHDA and CDR2 SQIVND (reference sequence). V was clipped by 5 bases and J by 4 bases, with 12 bases between them. The CDR3 spans 14 residues. This CDR3 reads CASSDPQLYNEQFF. DNA of the CDR3: TGTGCCAGTAGTGATCCACAGCTTTACAATGAGCAGTTCTTC.

This chain connects TRBV18 to TRBJ2-7; D perhaps matches TRBD2 (5 bases). The CDR3 consists of 15 residues. From germline, CDR1 is KGHSH and CDR2 LQKENI. V dropped 1 base and J dropped 0 bases, with 10 bases sitting between them. CDR3 protein: CASSPQEVPSYEQYF. CDR3 DNA sequence: TGTGCCAGCTCACCACAGGAGGTCCCCTCCTACGAGCAGTACTTC.

The V and J genes are TRBV4-3 and TRBJ2-7; 10 bases map to TRBD2. Losses at the gene ends were 5 bases for V and 4 bases for J; bases not matched to a gene: 8. CDR3 size: 15 residues. Germline V CDR1 and CDR2: LGHNA, YSLEER. The CDR3 here is CASSRSSGGLYEQYF. The DNA of the CDR3 is TGCGCCAGCAGCAGATCTAGCGGGGGACTTTACGAGCAGTACTTC.

The chain joins TRBV4-3 to TRBJ2-3; the D gene is possibly TRBD1 (6 bases). Trimming removed 4 bases from V and 1 base from J, with 9 bases in between. The CDR3 is 14 residues long. Per germline, CDR1 LGHNA and CDR2 YSLEER. The DNA for the CDR3 is TGCGCCAGCAGCCGACGGACAGGCACAGATACGCAGTATTTT. Encoded protein: CASSRRTGTDTQYF.

The rearrangement links TRBV3-1 (or the pseudogene TRBV3-2) to TRBJ2-3; D is perhaps TRBD1 (6 bases). CDR1 and CDR2 from the germline V gene are LGHDT and YNNKEL (reference sequence). The CDR3 loop spans 16 amino acids. Trimming shortened V by 4 bases and J by 0 bases, and 14 bases separated the two germline ends. The CDR3 bases are TGTGCCAGCAGCCCAGGGACACCTTCTAGCACAGATACGCAGTATTTT. As protein: CASSPGTPSSTDTQYF.

The chain recombines TRBV11-2 with TRBJ2-4; the D is unclear. The CDR3 runs 15 residues. Trimming removed 5 bases at V and 0 bases at J, with 11 bases between. CDR1 and CDR2 (germline): SGHAT, FQNNGV. The CDR3 coding sequence is TGTGCCAGCAGCCCGACTCGGGTAGCCAAAAACATTCAGTACTTC. Its translation: CASSPTRVAKNIQYF. Full variable domain (missing parts from reference TRBV11-2 and TRBJ2-4): EAGVAQSPRYKIIEKRQSVAFWCNPISGHATLYWYQQILGQGPKLLIQFQNNGVVDDSQLPKDRFSAERLKGVDSTLKIQPAKLEDSAVYLCASSPTRVAKNIQYFGAGTRLSVL.

The gene calls are TRBV11-3 and TRBJ1-2, with D possibly being TRBD1 (6 bases). Germline V CDR1 and CDR2: SGHNT, YENEEA. Trimming removed 0 bases at V and 8 bases at J, with 10 bases between. This CDR3 spans 13 amino acids. The CDR3 DNA sequence: TGTGCCAGCAGCTTAGATCAGGGGCGCGGCTACACCTTC. Encoded protein: CASSLDQGRGYTF. The entire variable domain, with the rest obtained from reference TRBV11-3 and TRBJ1-2, is as follows: EAGVVQSPRYKIIEKKQPVAFWCNPISGHNTLYWYLQNLGQGPELLIRYENEEAVDDSQLPKDRFSAERLKGVDSTLKIQPAELGDSAVYLCASSLDQGRGYTFGSGTRLTVV.

A word on this clone: Its ends do not fully match the called genes, so a read error is possible. The V gene is TRBV15, the J gene TRBJ2-2; 7 bases line up with TRBD2. Germline CDR1 and CDR2: LNHNV and YYDKDF (reference sequence). The CDR3 runs to 17 residues. As DNA, the CDR3 is TGTGCCACCAGGAGAGCCCTTGTGGCGGGGGACACCGGGGAGCTGTTTTTT. The encoded protein is CATRRALVAGDTGELFF.